Listed here are 28 T cell receptor beta chains from one sample, sequenced in a study of OX40 agonist ivuxolimab in advanced cancers. Assay used: immunoSEQ multiplex PCR; TCRdb lists only in-frame clones, some missing. Of some 80,000 clones in the sample, around nine tenths were seen once. The source material was CD4+ or CD8+ T cells sorted from blood, sampled in a trial of the OX40 agonist ivuxolimab. These receptors all stem from an adult with an advanced solid tumor such as melanoma, head and neck, liver or kidney cancer.

The chain uses TRBV5-6 and TRBJ2-1; 12 bases align to TRBD2. Losses at the gene ends were 4 bases for V and 0 bases for J; bases not matched to a gene: 5. Germline lookup yields CDR1 SGHDT and CDR2 YYEEEE. This CDR3 has 17 residues. CDR3: CASSLTSGGISYNEQFF. The CDR3 nucleotides are TGTGCCAGCAGCCTCACTAGCGGGGGGATCTCCTACAATGAGCAGTTCTTC. Supplemented by reference TRBV5-6 and TRBJ2-1, the full variable domain reads DAGVTQSPTHLIKTRGQQVTLRCSPKSGHDTVSWYQQALGQGPQFIFQYYEEEERQRGNFPDRFSGHQFPNYSSELNVNALLLGDSALYLCASSLTSGGISYNEQFFGPGTRLTVL.

The CDR3 region has the DNA TGCGCCAGCAGCTTGGAAGGCGAGCAGTACTTC. Encoded protein: CASSLEGEQYF. The rearrangement joins TRBV5-1 to TRBJ2-7, with no clear D. From germline, CDR1 is SGHRS and CDR2 YFSETQ. The CDR3 extends over 11 amino acids. V lost 0 bases and J 6 bases, leaving 4 bases between the germline ends.

V and J are TRBV2 and TRBJ2-1; the match to TRBD1 covers 10 bases. Trimming removed 7 bases from V and 8 bases from J; junction bases left unmatched: 5. Germline CDR1 is SNHLY and CDR2 is FYNNEI. CDR3 length: 13 amino acids. CDR3: CASTMDRGDEQFF. The DNA of the CDR3 is TGTGCCAGCACTATGGACAGGGGGGATGAGCAGTTCTTC. The whole variable domain, remainder taken from reference TRBV2 and TRBJ2-1, is EPEVTQTPSHQVTQMGQEVILRCVPISNHLYFYWYRQILGQKVEFLVSFYNNEISEKSEIFDDQFSVERPDGSNFTLKIRSTKLEDSAMYFCASTMDRGDEQFFGPGTRLTVL.

The chain links TRBV29-1 to TRBJ1-1, with 9 nucleotides matching TRBD1. Trimming took 7 bases from V and 5 from J; bases not matched to a gene: 11. From germline, CDR1 is SQVTM and CDR2 ANQGSEA. The CDR3 has 14 residues. CDR3: CSASKQGAQTEAFF. CDR3 bases: TGCAGCGCTTCAAAACAGGGGGCGCAGACTGAAGCTTTCTTT.

The chain recombines TRBV4-2 with TRBJ2-5, with D tentatively TRBD2 (5 bases). Trimming pared 0 bases from V and 2 bases from J, leaving 13 bases between. Germline V lookup: CDR1 LGHNA, CDR2 YNFKEQ. This CDR3 comprises 16 residues. DNA of the CDR3: TGTGCCAGCAGCCAAGACGTGGCAAGAGGGCAAGAGACCCAGTACTTC. It encodes CASSQDVARGQETQYF.

This clone was observed once. This sequence joins TRBV29-1 and TRBJ2-7; 10 nucleotides line up with TRBD1. After removal of 0 bases from V and 3 bases from J, the junction contained 5 bases not matched to a gene. This CDR3 comprises 15 residues. Germline CDR1 and CDR2: SQVTM and ANQGSEA. This CDR3 reads CSVEEDRGGLYEQYF. In DNA, the CDR3 is TGCAGCGTTGAAGAGGACAGGGGGGGCCTCTACGAGCAGTACTTC.

The V gene is TRBV18, the J gene TRBJ2-2; 8 bases align to TRBD1. The CDR3 consists of 16 residues. V was clipped by 3 bases and J by 4 bases; unmatched bases: 7. From germline, CDR1 is KGHSH and CDR2 LQKENI. The CDR3 nucleotides are TGTGCCAGCTCACCGACCGGACAGGGAGGCACCGGGGAGCTGTTTTTT. Encoded protein: CASSPTGQGGTGELFF. The full variable domain, with the rest looked up from reference TRBV18 and TRBJ2-2, is NAGVMQNPRHLVRRRGQEARLRCSPMKGHSHVYWYRQLPEEGLKFMVYLQKENIIDESGMPKERFSAEFPKEGPSILRIQQVVRGDSAAYFCASSPTGQGGTGELFFGEGSRLTVL.

This chain links TRBV30 with TRBJ1-6; the D gene is possibly TRBD1 (5 bases). CDR1 is GTSNPN, CDR2 SVGIG, per germline (reference sequence). V lost 3 bases, J lost 6 bases, and 6 bases lay in between. The CDR3 runs to 12 residues. CDR3 protein: CAWRTVNSPLHF. CDR3 in DNA: TGTGCCTGGAGGACAGTTAATTCACCCCTCCACTTT.

This clone was counted ten times or more. The CDR3 loop reads CASSIAAAHGYTF. The CDR3 DNA follows: TGTGCCAGTAGTATCGCGGCTGCCCATGGCTACACCTTC. The rearrangement uses TRBV19 and TRBJ1-2; D gene ambiguous. CDR1 and CDR2 (germline): LNHDA, SQIVND (reference sequence). This CDR3 region has 13 residues. V was shortened by 3 bases and J by 6 bases, with 11 bases between the two germline ends.

The chain employs TRBV18 and TRBJ1-4, with D hard to call. CDR3 length: 15 residues. V shed 1 base and J shed 4 bases, with 10 bases lying between them. The germline V gene has CDR1 KGHSH and CDR2 LQKENI. This chain's CDR3 is CASSPLTSSNEKLFF. The CDR3 nucleotides read TGTGCCAGCTCACCACTGACAAGCAGTAATGAAAAACTGTTTTTT.

The chain is built from TRBV5-5 and TRBJ2-3; tentative D call: TRBD2 (7 bases). From germline, CDR1 is SGHKS and CDR2 YYEKEE (reference sequence). The length of the CDR3 is 15 residues. V was trimmed by 3 bases and J by 2 bases, leaving 13 bases between them. The CDR3 reads CASSSAGATTDTQYF. CDR3 nucleotide sequence: TGTGCCAGCAGCTCGGCGGGGGCTACCACAGATACGCAGTATTTT.

The chain is built from TRBV9 and TRBJ2-5; 8 nucleotides align to TRBD2. The CDR3 is 19 amino acids. Trimming cost V 2 bases and J 5 bases; bases outside gene matches: 20. Germline lookup yields CDR1 SGDLS and CDR2 YYNGEE. CDR3 sequence: CASSVPLGEREWSSETQYF. CDR3 bases: TGTGCCAGCAGCGTCCCCCTCGGGGAGCGGGAGTGGTCTTCGGAGACCCAGTACTTC.

This clone came up a few times. V usage is TRBV30 and J usage is TRBJ1-1; D is unclear. Trimming removed 2 bases from V and 0 bases from J, with 10 bases in between. The CDR3 runs to 14 residues. Germline assignment: CDR1 GTSNPN and CDR2 SVGIG (reference sequence). The CDR3 DNA is TGTGCCTGGAGTTGGAACAGTGTGAACACTGAAGCTTTCTTT. It yields the protein CAWSWNSVNTEAFF. The complete variable domain, with remaining parts taken from reference TRBV30 and TRBJ1-1, reads SQTIHQWPATLVQPVGSPLSLECTVEGTSNPNLYWYRQAAGRGLQLLFYSVGIGQISSEVPQNLSASRPQDRQFILSSKKLLLSDSGFYLCAWSWNSVNTEAFFGQGTRLTVV.

This chain links TRBV12-5 with TRBJ1-5, with D tentatively TRBD1 (5 bases). Germline V gene lookup returns CDR1 LGHNT and CDR2 FRNRAP. V was cut by 5 bases and J by 0 bases, with 8 bases left in between. The CDR3 is 14 amino acids. CDR3 DNA sequence: TGTGCTAGTGGTGGGGACCCTAGCAATCAGCCCCAGCATTTT. Amino acids: CASGGDPSNQPQHF.

The rearrangement uses TRBV19 and TRBJ1-5; D remains unclear. This CDR3 is 15 amino acids long. CDR1 LNHDA and CDR2 SQIVND come from the germline V gene (reference sequence). Trimming cost V 1 base and J 0 bases, with 7 bases left between them. CDR3 sequence: CASSIGGNSNQPQHF. The DNA of the CDR3 is TGTGCCAGTAGTATAGGGGGAAATAGCAATCAGCCCCAGCATTTT. The full variable domain, rest sourced from reference TRBV19 and TRBJ1-5, is DGGITQSPKYLFRKEGQNVTLSCEQNLNHDAMYWYRQDPGQGLRLIYYSQIVNDFQKGDIAEGYSVSREKKESFPLTVTSAQKNPTAFYLCASSIGGNSNQPQHFGDGTRLSIL.

The J gene is TRBJ1-5, the V gene TRBV7-2; D gene uncertain. Trimming stripped 5 bases from V and 0 bases from J, with 17 bases between. The CDR3 extends over 17 amino acids. Germline CDR1 and CDR2: SGHTA and FQGNSA. The chain's CDR3 is CASSPLASRDSNQPQHF. Here the CDR3 DNA reads TGTGCCAGCAGCCCACTAGCAAGCAGAGATAGCAATCAGCCCCAGCATTTT.

This chain uses TRBV6-1 with TRBJ1-2, with TRBD1 identical over 11 bases. Unmatched junction bases numbered 4, after V lost 6 bases and J lost 7 bases. Germline V gives CDR1 MNHNS, CDR2 SASEGT. The CDR3 consists of 13 residues. CDR3 DNA: TGTGCCAGCAGGCGGACAGGGGGCGGTGGCTACACCTTC. Its translation: CASRRTGGGGYTF.

The genes are TRBV19 and TRBJ2-1, with D perhaps matching TRBD1 or TRBD2 (6 bases each). This CDR3 is 17 amino acids long. Trimming took 4 bases from V and 3 from J, leaving 19 bases between them. The germline CDR1 and CDR2 sequences are LNHDA and SQIVND (reference sequence). The CDR3 bases are TGTGCCAGTAGTAGTTTAGTCCGGGGGCCGGACTACAATGAGCAGTTCTTC. Translating it yields CASSSLVRGPDYNEQFF.

This clone was seen once. V and J are TRBV18 and TRBJ2-7, with 9 bases lining up with TRBD2. In germline, CDR1 is KGHSH, CDR2 LQKENI. V was clipped by 6 bases and J by 2 bases; unmatched bases: 11. This CDR3 has 16 amino acids. In DNA, the CDR3 is TGTGCCAGCTCGCTAGCACCGGGACTAGCCCCCTACGAGCAGTACTTC. Translated: CASSLAPGLAPYEQYF.

The chain joins TRBV7-2 to TRBJ1-1; D gene unclear. The germline V gene encodes CDR1 SGHTA and CDR2 FQGNSA. Trimming took 8 bases from V and 12 from J, leaving 19 bases between them. The CDR3 runs to 12 residues. CDR3 nucleotide sequence: TGTGCCAGCGCGGGGTCCCCAACTAGACCTTTCTTT. As protein: CASAGSPTRPFF.

This chain uses TRBV7-9 with TRBJ1-2; tentatively, D is TRBD1 (5 bases). Trimming took off 3 bases at V and 3 bases at J, with 11 bases between the two ends. The CDR3 length is 14 residues. Germline CDR1 and CDR2: SEHNR and FQNEAQ (reference sequence). The CDR3 protein is CASSFAGSDYGYTF. CDR3 bases: TGTGCCAGCAGCTTCGCAGGGTCTGACTATGGCTACACCTTC. Based on the CDR3 plus reference TRBV7-9 and TRBJ1-2, the full variable domain is DTGVSQNPRHKITKRGQNVTFRCDPISEHNRLYWYRQTLGQGPEFLTYFQNEAQLEKSRLLSDRFSAERPKGSFSTLEIQRTEQGDSAMYLCASSFAGSDYGYTFGSGTRLTVV.

The chain joins TRBV5-1 to TRBJ1-2; 8 bases are a match to TRBD1. The CDR3 spans 12 residues. V shed 1 base, J shed 7 bases, and the junction held 0 bases outside the gene matches. Germline loops: CDR1 SGHRS, CDR2 YFSETQ. Written as DNA, the CDR3 is TGCGCCAGCAGCTTGACAGGGGGTGGCTACACCTTC. Translated: CASSLTGGGYTF.

This chain uses TRBV7-8 with TRBJ2-5; D gene uncertain. This CDR3 has 12 residues. V was trimmed by 7 bases and J by 7 bases, leaving 13 bases between them. Germline values: CDR1 SGHVS, CDR2 FQNEAQ. The chain's CDR3 is CASNFETRTQYF. The DNA of the CDR3 is TGTGCCAGCAATTTCGAAACGAGGACCCAGTACTTC.

The chain recombines TRBV30 with TRBJ2-1; the D is unclear. The V and J ends lost 0 bases and 10 bases respectively, with 16 bases between them. The CDR3 is made up of 14 amino acids. The germline V gene encodes CDR1 GTSNPN and CDR2 SVGIG (reference sequence). The CDR3 nucleotides read TGTGCCTGGAGTGTGGCGGTAAATGCCATGGAGCAGTTCTTC. Amino acids: CAWSVAVNAMEQFF.

This clone came up once. The chain couples TRBV2 to TRBJ1-5; perhaps TRBD1 as D (6 bases). The CDR3 extends over 13 amino acids. Germline V lookup: CDR1 SNHLY, CDR2 FYNNEI. The V end was cut by 5 bases, the J end by 7 bases, with 12 bases between. CDR3 sequence reads: CASSLSRGQPQHF. The CDR3 DNA is TGTGCCAGCAGTCTTAGCAGGGGCCAGCCCCAGCATTTT.

The CDR3 sequence is CASSLDPSGGFSEQYF. The CDR3 DNA reads TGTGCCAGCAGCTTGGACCCTAGCGGGGGATTCTCCGAGCAGTACTTC. The gene calls are TRBV5-5 and TRBJ2-7; TRBD2 matches at 10 bases. This CDR3 is built from 16 residues. The germline CDR1 and CDR2 sequences are SGHKS and YYEKEE (reference sequence). Germline trimming cut 0 bases from V and 6 bases from J; bases unmatched to any gene: 9.

The chain has TRBV6-5 and TRBJ2-1, with D perhaps being TRBD1 or TRBD2 (5 bases each). Germline V gene sequence: CDR1 MNHEY, CDR2 SVGAGI. Trimming left V 10 bases short and J 7 bases short, with 23 bases between. CDR3 size: 15 residues. This chain's CDR3 is CATWARMGVGNEQFF. CDR3 DNA: TGTGCCACCTGGGCCCGGATGGGGGTCGGGAATGAGCAGTTCTTC.

The rearrangement joins TRBV2 to TRBJ2-7; 8 positions match TRBD1. Germline V gene data show CDR1 as SNHLY and CDR2 as FYNNEI. Trimming cost V 1 base and J 2 bases; bases outside gene matches: 13. This CDR3 is 18 amino acids long. This chain's CDR3 is CASSEDGFFRTGPYEQYF. The CDR3 nucleotides read TGTGCCAGCAGTGAAGATGGGTTTTTCAGGACAGGGCCCTACGAGCAGTACTTC.